The clone carrying this T cell receptor beta chain was seen many times. This entry comes from a study of spatial heterogeneity in lung cancer. About the research overall: The donor population consisted of more than 55 patients with untreated, early-stage non-small cell lung cancer. The study sequenced follow-up PBMC samples when they were available, at a median of roughly 24 months after resection.

Unique molecular identifiers, one per molecule, were present on every TCR cDNA molecule. MiXCR, applied by TCRdb to the 5' RACE reads, yields one record per CDR3 protein. The repertoire consists of about 120,000 distinct CDR3 sequences, with approximately 12% occurring once and the leading ten covering over 15%. The CDR3 length is 12 residues. Time point defined: blood at routine non-recurrence follow-up after resection. Whole RNA from tumor, nontumor lung or frozen PBMC was sequenced unsorted. The TCR was taken from a male donor with early-stage non-small cell lung cancer. This chain connects TRBV21-1 to TRBJ2-1; the table's D call TRBD1 went unverified against the DNA. TRBV21-1 is an annotated pseudogene. The sample in question was PBMCs, obtained at follow-up. The chain's CDR3 is CASSRQYNEQFF. In DNA, the CDR3 is TGTGCCAGCAGCAGACAGTACAATGAGCAGTTCTTC.